Listed below are T cell receptor beta chains from one sample, sequenced in a study of shared clonotypes between healthy human individuals. TCRdb's table, derived via immunoSEQ multiplex PCR, lists solely in-frame clones and lacks some. The table records about 110,000 clones, roughly 70% of them present only once. Sequences were obtained from memory CD8+ T cells sorted from blood. These receptors were obtained from a woman aged 25 to 39 in good health. Both conserved end residues are part of each CDR3. A D gene is named only where the DNA matches it firmly. The listing skips clone size in some rows; elsewhere it reads once, few, many or a size class.

v_gene,j_gene,d_gene,abundance,CDR3aa,CDR3nt
TRBV25-1,TRBJ2-7,TRBD1,-,CASSGPGQGFYEQYF,TGTGCCAGCAGTGGACCGGGACAGGGGTTCTACGAGCAGTACTTC
TRBV7-9,TRBJ2-3,TRBD2,-,CASSTLTSVMGDTQYF,TGTGCCAGCAGCACCCTGACTAGCGTTATGGGAGATACGCAGTATTTT
TRBV5-4,TRBJ2-1,TRBD2,-,CASSRRTSGIIKPEQFF,TGTGCCAGCAGCCGGAGGACTAGCGGGATTATCAAACCTGAGCAGTTCTTC
TRBV8-2,TRBJ2-6,-,-,CGRLRKITQSRANVLTF,TGTGGCAGGCTTCGAAAGATAACACAAAGTCGGGCCAACGTCCTGACTTTC
TRBV28,TRBJ1-5,-,few,CASSFATGSTLNQPQHF,TGTGCCAGCAGTTTCGCGACAGGCTCAACGCTCAATCAGCCCCAGCATTTT
TRBV7-8,TRBJ2-1,-,many,CASSFVPGNEQFF,TGTGCCAGCAGCTTCGTTCCAGGAAATGAGCAGTTCTTC
TRBV13,TRBJ2-1,TRBD2,-,CASSPPGVAGVDEQFF,TGTGCCAGCAGCCCCCCCGGGGTGGCGGGAGTGGATGAGCAGTTCTTC
TRBV2,TRBJ2-3,-,-,CASSPYFGTDTQYF,TGTGCCAGCAGCCCTTATTTTGGCACAGATACGCAGTATTTT
TRBV19,TRBJ2-1,TRBD1,-,CASSFGQGHHNEQFF,TGTGCCAGTAGTTTTGGACAGGGTCACCACAATGAGCAGTTCTTC
TRBV6-9,TRBJ2-5,TRBD2,-,CASSDPVAGEGETQYF,TGTGCCAGCAGTGACCCCGTAGCGGGAGAGGGAGAGACCCAGTACTTC
TRBV9,TRBJ1-1,-,-,CASSVAWGTEAFF,TGTGCCAGCAGCGTAGCCTGGGGTACTGAAGCTTTCTTT
TRBV28,TRBJ1-4,-,-,CASIGSYWGGPFEKLFF,TGTGCCAGCATCGGTTCGTACTGGGGCGGCCCTTTTGAAAAACTGTTTTTT
TRBV19,TRBJ1-1,-,few,CASHDTEAFF,TGTGCCAGCCACGACACTGAAGCTTTCTTT
TRBV19,TRBJ2-7,TRBD2,-,CASSIDTGLAGGPYEQYF,TGTGCCAGTAGTATAGACACAGGACTAGCGGGAGGCCCCTACGAGCAGTACTTC
TRBV7-9,TRBJ2-7,-,once,CASSSSSAVYEQYF,TGTGCCAGCAGCTCCTCTAGCGCCGTCTACGAGCAGTACTTC
TRBV7-9,TRBJ2-7,-,-,CASSQFGSGQYF,TGTGCCAGCAGCCAATTTGGGTCAGGACAGTACTTC
TRBV7-5,TRBJ1-5,-,-,CVRSPPSRPNSNQPQHF,TGTGTCAGAAGCCCCCCTAGCCGTCCCAATAGCAATCAGCCCCAGCATTTT
TRBV6-6,TRBJ2-3,TRBD2,many,CASSQTSGRIDTQYF,TGTGCCAGCAGCCAGACTAGCGGGAGAATAGATACGCAGTATTTT
TRBV7-9,TRBJ2-1,-,once,CASSLAGRINEQFF,TGTGCCAGCAGCTTAGCGGGGAGAATAAATGAGCAGTTCTTC
TRBV4-2,TRBJ2-7,TRBD2,-,CASSPTSGDGAYEQYF,TGTGCCAGCAGCCCAACAAGCGGGGACGGGGCCTACGAGCAGTACTTC
TRBV5-4,TRBJ2-7,TRBD2,-,CASSITTGGQYF,TGTGCCAGCAGCATAACCACGGGAGGGCAGTACTTC
TRBV27,TRBJ1-5,TRBD1,-,CASSFRTGDHQPQHF,TGTGCCAGCAGTTTCCGGACAGGGGATCATCAGCCCCAGCATTTT
TRBV14,TRBJ2-7,-,-,CASSDRVGGAYEQYF,TGTGCCAGCAGTGATAGGGTGGGCGGAGCATACGAGCAGTACTTC
TRBV10-1,TRBJ2-1,-,-,CASSESTAPGDEQFF,TGCGCCAGCAGTGAGTCGACGGCCCCAGGCGATGAGCAGTTCTTC
TRBV2,TRBJ2-7,TRBD2,-,CASKGLAGMYEQYF,TGTGCCAGCAAAGGACTAGCGGGAATGTACGAGCAGTACTTC
TRBV27,TRBJ2-7,-,-,CASSLRSVRSYEQYF,TGTGCCAGCAGTTTACGGAGTGTGAGGTCCTACGAGCAGTACTTC
TRBV6-4,TRBJ2-6,-,-,CASSDSARSGANVLTF,TGTGCCAGCAGTGACTCCGCGCGCTCTGGGGCCAACGTCCTGACTTTC
TRBV28,TRBJ2-7,TRBD2,-,CASSLDLADYFYEQYF,TGTGCCAGCAGTTTAGATCTAGCGGACTACTTTTACGAGCAGTACTTC
TRBV4-2,TRBJ2-7,-,-,CASSQERGSYEQYF,TGTGCCAGCAGCCAAGAAAGAGGGTCCTACGAGCAGTACTTC
TRBV25-1,TRBJ2-1,TRBD2,medium-sized,CASSGRLAGGIEQFF,TGTGCCAGCAGTGGAAGACTAGCGGGAGGCATTGAGCAGTTCTTC